A single sample gave rise to the 4 T cell receptor beta chains below, sequenced in a study of cytomegalovirus exposure and HLA in healthy donors (dated by TCRdb to 2017 to 2019). Library creation used the immunoSEQ multiplex PCR assay. TCRdb took over this immuneACCESS table, retaining in-frame rearrangements with V and J assigned. Such tables are incomplete; in checked studies, under half of the missing clones stem from an unresolved V gene, and the remainder is unexplained. This sample holds some 100,000 clones; approximately 85% were observed only once. Roughly 5.3% of the sample comes from the top ten. Sequencing used PBMCs. These TCRs come from a man between 18 and 29 years old in good health and CMV-seronegative.

The chain carries TRBV5-1 and TRBJ2-3; 8 bases line up with TRBD2. V was clipped by 7 bases and J by 5 bases; unmatched bases: 9. Germline lookup yields CDR1 SGHRS and CDR2 YFSETQ. The CDR3 has 14 residues. DNA of the CDR3: TGCGCCAGCTCCCGTTCGGGAGGGGGAGATACGCAGTATTTT. This translates into CASSRSGGGDTQYF.

This clone was detected only a few times. The rearrangement joins TRBV6-1 to TRBJ2-3, with D possibly being TRBD2 (7 bases). Between the trimmed V and J ends, which lost 1 base and 4 bases, there was a span of 12 bases. Germline V gene lookup returns CDR1 MNHNS and CDR2 SASEGT. The length of the CDR3 is 15 residues. CDR3 region: CASSEEGGAPDTQYF. The CDR3 bases are TGTGCCAGCAGTGAAGAGGGGGGGGCACCAGATACGCAGTATTTT.

The gene calls are TRBV2 and TRBJ2-7; D remains unclear. The CDR3 has 11 amino acids. The ends were cut back, 6 bases at V and 0 bases at J, with 3 bases in the middle. The V gene's germline CDR1 is SNHLY and CDR2 FYNNEI. CDR3 sequence: CASSVSYEQYF. The CDR3 DNA follows: TGTGCCAGCAGCGTCTCCTACGAGCAGTACTTC.

V usage is TRBV6-1 and J usage is TRBJ1-4; D possibly corresponds to TRBD1 (5 bases). This CDR3 has 15 amino acids. The V end lost 2 bases, the J end lost 7 bases, and 14 bases lay between the germline ends. Germline values: CDR1 MNHNS, CDR2 SASEGT. The chain's CDR3 is CASSEQGIGGEKLFF. As DNA, the CDR3 is TGTGCCAGCAGTGAACAGGGTATAGGTGGTGAAAAACTGTTTTTT.